This T cell receptor (beta chain) was recorded in a study of shared clonotypes between healthy human individuals. About the research overall: Donors had three CD4 naive, three CD4 memory, two CD8 naive and one CD8 memory plate apiece.

Data came from immunoSEQ multiplex PCR; TCRdb stores just in-frame clones and leaves some out. The sample has 2 million to 2.5 million clones, more than 90% seen once. The CDR3 is 12 residues long. The germline V gene has CDR1 SGHTA and CDR2 FQGNSA. V was clipped by 1 base and J by 10 bases, with 8 bases between them. The genes are TRBV7-2 and TRBJ2-4; D might be TRBD2 (6 bases). The sample taken for sequencing was naive CD4+ T cells sorted from blood. Subset defined: CD45RA+ positively selected. This receptor was identified in a man younger than 35 in good health. The CDR3 protein is CASSLEAGIQYF. CDR3 DNA sequence: TGTGCCAGCAGCTTAGAGGCGGGAATTCAGTACTTC.